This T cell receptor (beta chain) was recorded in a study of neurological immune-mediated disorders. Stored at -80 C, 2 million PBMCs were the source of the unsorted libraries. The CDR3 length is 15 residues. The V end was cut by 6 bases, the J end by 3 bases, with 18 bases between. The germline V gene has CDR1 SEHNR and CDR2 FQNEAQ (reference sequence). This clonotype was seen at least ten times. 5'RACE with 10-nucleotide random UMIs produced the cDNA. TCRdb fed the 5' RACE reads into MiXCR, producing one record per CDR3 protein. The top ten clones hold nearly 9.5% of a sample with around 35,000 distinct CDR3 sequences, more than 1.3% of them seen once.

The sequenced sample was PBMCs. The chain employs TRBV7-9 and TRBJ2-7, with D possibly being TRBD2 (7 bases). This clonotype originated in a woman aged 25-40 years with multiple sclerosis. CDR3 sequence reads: CASRPFGGGVYEQYF. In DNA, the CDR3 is TGTGCCAGCAGACCCTTTGGAGGGGGGGTCTACGAGCAGTACTTC.